A single sample gave rise to the 27 T cell receptor beta chains below, sequenced in a study of molecular identifiers for immune sequencing clone quantification. Via MiXCR, TCRdb re-called the PCR reads, giving one row per CDR3 protein. The sample holds about 70,000 distinct CDR3 sequences; approximately 17% are singletons and the top ten take 1.5% to 1.9%. Sequenced: naive CD8+ T cells from blood, with Jurkat cell RNA spiked in. The sample's subset: FACS-sorted CD8+CD4-CCR7+CD45RA+ naive T cells. The receptors stem from a human donor in good health. Some libraries in this study had Jurkat cell RNA spiked in.

This clonotype was found many times. The V and J genes are TRBV29-1 and TRBJ2-1; no reliable D call. V gave up 0 bases and J gave up 1 base, with 13 bases separating them. The CDR3 runs to 16 residues. The germline V gene has CDR1 SQVTM and CDR2 ANQGSEA. The CDR3 nucleotides read TGCAGCGTTGAAGATAGTGAACGCTGGTCCTACAATGAGCAGTTCTTC. This sequence encodes CSVEDSERWSYNEQFF.

This clonotype showed up many times. This chain links TRBV6-5 with TRBJ2-1; weak D call: TRBD2 (6 bases). The V end was cut by 3 bases, the J end by 8 bases, with 20 bases between. Germline V gives CDR1 MNHEY, CDR2 SVGAGI. The CDR3 has 16 amino acids. The CDR3 is CASSYRIAEAADEQFF. The DNA for the CDR3 is TGTGCCAGCAGTTATCGCATAGCGGAGGCTGCCGATGAGCAGTTCTTC.

This clonotype was observed at least ten times. The CDR3 spells CASSILRPGVDEQFF. CDR3 in DNA: TGTGCCAGCTCAATCCTAAGACCGGGGGTAGATGAGCAGTTCTTC. The chain combines TRBV6-2 or TRBV6-3 with TRBJ2-1; D is possibly TRBD2 (6 bases). V was shortened by 8 bases and J by 8 bases, with 22 bases between the two germline ends. CDR3 size: 15 residues. CDR1 and CDR2 from the germline V gene are MNHEY and SVGEGT.

This clonotype was observed a few times. The chain combines TRBV27 with TRBJ1-3, with D maybe TRBD1 (6 bases). The CDR3 loop spans 17 amino acids. V lost 3 bases to trimming and J lost 0 bases, with 15 bases between them. In germline, CDR1 is MNHEY, CDR2 SMNVEV (reference sequence). CDR3 residues: CASSFSGETYSGNTIYF. The CDR3 coding sequence is TGTGCCAGCAGTTTCTCAGGGGAAACCTACTCTGGAAACACCATATATTTT.

This clonotype appeared many times. This chain connects TRBV11-2 to TRBJ2-7, with 10 bases fitting TRBD2. The CDR3 is 16 amino acids. V trimming: 1 base; J trimming: 3 bases; junction bases outside the gene matches: 6. Germline CDR1 SGHAT, CDR2 FQNNGV. The CDR3 here is CASSLGSLAGSYEQYF. The CDR3 nucleotides are TGTGCCAGCAGCTTAGGTTCACTAGCGGGAAGCTACGAGCAGTACTTC.

About this clonotype itself: This may come from a read error, since a much larger clone is one base off. The genes are TRBV12-5 and TRBJ2-6, with D tentatively TRBD1 (5 bases). This CDR3 is 17 amino acids long. CDR1 and CDR2 from the germline V gene are LGHNT and FRNRAP. This chain's CDR3 is CASGLVLVGSGAKVLTF. Here the CDR3 DNA reads TGTGCTAGTGGTTTGGTGTTGGTGGGCTCTGGGGCCAAAGTCCTGACTTTC.

This clonotype was counted many times. J is TRBJ2-7 and V is TRBV7-9; a possible D gene is TRBD1 (6 bases). The CDR3 is made up of 15 amino acids. Germline V gene data show CDR1 as SEHNR and CDR2 as FQNEAQ (reference sequence). V was shortened by 4 bases and J by 2 bases, with 15 bases between the two germline ends. The CDR3 DNA reads as TGTGCCAGCAGCTCAACCCGACAGGACCCCTACGAGCAGTACTTC. It codes for CASSSTRQDPYEQYF.

The sample holds many counts of this clonotype. The genes are TRBV4-1 and TRBJ2-7; D not resolved. CDR1 MGHRA and CDR2 YSYEKL come from the germline V gene. V lost 0 bases, J lost 2 bases, and 11 bases lay in between. The CDR3 is 15 amino acids. The CDR3 region is CASSQDSYTTYEQYF. CDR3 DNA sequence: TGCGCCAGCAGCCAAGATTCCTACACCACCTACGAGCAGTACTTC.

This clonotype was counted only a few times. This sequence joins TRBV11-2 and TRBJ2-3; D is unresolved. The CDR3 length is 14 residues. Trimming removed 5 bases at V and 2 bases at J, with 11 bases between. Germline CDR1 reads SGHAT; CDR2 reads FQNNGV. The CDR3 here is CASSGITSTDTQYF. The CDR3 nucleotides read TGTGCCAGCAGCGGAATAACCTCCACAGATACGCAGTATTTT.

This clonotype was counted at least ten times. V is TRBV20-1 and J is TRBJ1-1; the D gene is possibly TRBD1 (5 bases). The germline V gene has CDR1 DFQATT and CDR2 SNEGSKA (reference sequence). V dropped 2 bases and J dropped 10 bases, with 20 bases sitting between them. The CDR3 loop spans 14 amino acids. The CDR3 region is CSARSGPLENVAFF. The CDR3 bases are TGCAGTGCTAGATCGGGGCCCCTGGAGAACGTAGCTTTCTTT.

This clonotype was counted many times. The gene calls are TRBV6-6 and TRBJ1-3; D is undetermined. Trimming took off 6 bases at V and 3 bases at J, with 15 bases between the two ends. Per the germline V gene, CDR1 is MNHNY and CDR2 is SVGAGI (reference sequence). This CDR3 is 15 amino acids long. The CDR3 here is CASRSYVGGGNTIYF. The DNA of the CDR3 is TGTGCCAGCAGGTCTTATGTGGGAGGTGGAAACACCATATATTTT.

This clonotype was seen at least ten times. The chain links TRBV5-1 to TRBJ1-2; the D is unclear. Trimming took 2 bases from V and 0 from J, leaving 11 bases between them. CDR3 length equals 15 residues. In germline, CDR1 is SGHRS, CDR2 YFSETQ. CDR3 nucleotide sequence: TGCGCCAGCAGCTTAGAGTTTGGGGCTAACTATGGCTACACCTTC. Its translation: CASSLEFGANYGYTF. Using reference TRBV5-1 and TRBJ1-2 for the parts outside the CDR3, the full variable domain is KAGVTQTPRYLIKTRGQQVTLSCSPISGHRSVSWYQQTPGQGLQFLFEYFSETQRNKGNFPGRFSGRQFSNSRSEMNVSTLELGDSALYLCASSLEFGANYGYTFGSGTRLTVV.

This clonotype has ten or more counts. V and J are TRBV2 and TRBJ1-4; unclear D gene. CDR1 and CDR2 (germline): SNHLY, FYNNEI. The CDR3 totals 16 residues. V was cut by 3 bases and J by 6 bases, with 17 bases left in between. CDR3 residues: CASSDKAVPFDEKLFF. CDR3 bases: TGTGCCAGCAGTGATAAGGCAGTCCCTTTCGATGAAAAACTGTTTTTT.

This clonotype came up many times. The rearrangement links TRBV28 to TRBJ2-7; D ambiguous. The ends were cut back, 4 bases at V and 4 bases at J, with 5 bases in the middle. CDR3 length: 11 residues. CDR1 is MDHEN, CDR2 SYDVKM, per germline. The CDR3 DNA sequence: TGTGCCAGCAGTTGGGGTTACGAGCAGTACTTC. This codes for CASSWGYEQYF.

This clonotype was counted at least ten times. V usage is TRBV9 and J usage is TRBJ2-3; the D is unclear. CDR1 and CDR2 (germline): SGDLS, YYNGEE. The ends were cut back, 0 bases at V and 1 base at J, with 9 bases in the middle. This CDR3 spans 15 amino acids. The CDR3 region has the DNA TGTGCCAGCAGCGTAGGAAGTACTCGCACAGATACGCAGTATTTT. It translates to CASSVGSTRTDTQYF.

This clonotype was detected many times. The chain has TRBV20-1 and TRBJ1-2; D is perhaps TRBD1 (5 bases). Looked up from germline, CDR1 is DFQATT and CDR2 is SNEGSKA (reference sequence). Trimming took off 3 bases at V and 5 bases at J, with 13 bases between the two ends. The CDR3 contains 13 residues. The CDR3 sequence: CSASAGTEYGYTF. The CDR3 DNA follows: TGCAGTGCTAGCGCGGGGACTGAGTATGGCTACACCTTC.

This clonotype was seen repeatedly, ten times or more. The CDR3 DNA is TGCGCCAGCAGCCGATGGTCTGGGGCCAACGTCCTGACTTTC. It translates to CASSRWSGANVLTF. The chain joins TRBV5-1 to TRBJ2-6; D unclear. V was shortened by 4 bases and J by 1 base, with 6 bases between the two germline ends. The CDR3 has 14 amino acids. Germline CDR1 reads SGHRS; CDR2 reads YFSETQ.

This clonotype appeared many times. The chain links TRBV27 to TRBJ2-3; 7 nucleotides align to TRBD1. The germline V gene encodes CDR1 MNHEY and CDR2 SMNVEV (reference sequence). This CDR3 comprises 13 residues. V trimming: 8 bases; J trimming: 9 bases; junction bases outside the gene matches: 11. CDR3 sequence: CASSLTGKWTQYF. The CDR3 bases are TGTGCCAGCTCTCTGACAGGGAAATGGACGCAGTATTTT.

As regards this clonotype: With a much larger clone just one base away, this may be a read error. This sequence joins TRBV7-9 and TRBJ2-5, with D unresolved. Germline CDR1 reads SEHNR; CDR2 reads FQNEAQ (reference sequence). The CDR3 loop spans 15 amino acids. The CDR3 coding sequence is TGTGCCGGCAGCTTAACGATAGACTACCAAGAGACCCAGTACTTC. Translation: CAGSLTIDYQETQYF.

This clonotype was seen a handful of times. This rearrangement joins TRBV27 to TRBJ1-1; D is unresolved. The CDR3 is 16 residues long. Germline V lookup: CDR1 MNHEY, CDR2 SMNVEV (reference sequence). The V end was cut by 7 bases, the J end by 0 bases, with 18 bases between. CDR3 in amino acids: CASTSFLGTMNTEAFF. The DNA of the CDR3 is TGTGCCAGCACTTCCTTTTTGGGAACAATGAACACTGAAGCTTTCTTT.

This clonotype occurred many times. The V gene is TRBV6-5, the J gene TRBJ2-3; D unclear. Germline V gene lookup returns CDR1 MNHEY and CDR2 SVGAGI. V lost 4 bases and J 2 bases, leaving 7 bases between the germline ends. The CDR3 totals 13 residues. CDR3 region: CASSWSITDTQYF. The CDR3 region has the DNA TGTGCCAGCAGTTGGTCTATCACAGATACGCAGTATTTT.

This clonotype was observed many times. The V gene is TRBV20-1, the J gene TRBJ2-7; 14 positions agree with TRBD2. V lost 3 bases and J lost 4; bases outside the gene matches: 2. CDR1 and CDR2 (germline): DFQATT, SNEGSKA (reference sequence). CDR3 length equals 14 residues. CDR3 DNA: TGCAGTGCTAGGGGACTAGCGGGAGCTTACGAGCAGTACTTC. Protein sequence: CSARGLAGAYEQYF.

This clonotype was seen many times. This chain links TRBV20-1 with TRBJ2-1; D might be TRBD2 (6 bases). The CDR3 length is 13 residues. Trimming took off 3 bases at V and 4 bases at J, with 10 bases between the two ends. The germline CDR1 and CDR2 sequences are DFQATT and SNEGSKA (reference sequence). The CDR3 sequence: CSARGGAYNEQFF. In DNA form, the CDR3 reads TGCAGTGCTAGGGGCGGGGCTTACAATGAGCAGTTCTTC.

This clonotype was picked up many times. The V and J genes are TRBV6-6 and TRBJ2-5; D possibly corresponds to TRBD1 (5 bases). The length of the CDR3 is 13 residues. V lost 3 bases to trimming and J lost 5 bases, with 10 bases between them. CDR1 MNHNY and CDR2 SVGAGI come from the germline V gene (reference sequence). CDR3 protein: CASSYSTAETQYF. The DNA for the CDR3 is TGTGCCAGCAGTTATTCGACAGCCGAGACCCAGTACTTC.

This clonotype has only a few counts. The junction shows a germline mismatch at one end, possibly a read error. The chain carries TRBV27 and TRBJ2-2; 10 nucleotides line up with TRBD1. This CDR3 has 16 amino acids. Germline assignment: CDR1 MNHEY and CDR2 SMNVEV (reference sequence). CDR3 residues: CASGFPTGGGTGELFF. In DNA form, the CDR3 reads TGTGCCAGCGGTTTCCCGACAGGGGGCGGAACCGGGGAGCTGTTTTTT.

This clonotype showed up many times. The chain couples TRBV7-2 to TRBJ2-3; TRBD2 matches at 8 bases. Germline V gives CDR1 SGHTA, CDR2 FQGNSA. Trimming at V came to 5 bases and at J to 5 bases, leaving 12 bases not matched to a gene. This CDR3 has 16 residues. CDR3 protein: CASSALAGSGGDTQYF. The CDR3 DNA is TGTGCCAGCAGCGCTCTAGCGGGCTCCGGCGGAGATACGCAGTATTTT.

The V call is TRBV7-9, the J call TRBJ1-2; no definite D call. Looked up from germline, CDR1 is SEHNR and CDR2 is FQNEAQ (reference sequence). Trimming pared 3 bases from V and 9 bases from J, leaving 17 bases between. The length of the CDR3 is 14 residues. CDR3 sequence reads: CASSLVVGSGSYTF. The CDR3 DNA reads TGTGCCAGCAGCTTGGTCGTGGGCTCTGGCAGCTACACCTTC.